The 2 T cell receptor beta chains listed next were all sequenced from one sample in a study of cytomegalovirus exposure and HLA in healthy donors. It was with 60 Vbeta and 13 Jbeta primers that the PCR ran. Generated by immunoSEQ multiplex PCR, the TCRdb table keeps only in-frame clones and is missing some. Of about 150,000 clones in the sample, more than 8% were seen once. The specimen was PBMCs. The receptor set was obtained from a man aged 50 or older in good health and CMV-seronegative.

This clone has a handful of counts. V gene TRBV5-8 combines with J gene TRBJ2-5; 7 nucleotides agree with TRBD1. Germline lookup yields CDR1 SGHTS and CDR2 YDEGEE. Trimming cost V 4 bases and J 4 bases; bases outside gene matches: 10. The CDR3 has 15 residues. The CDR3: CASSGGDRVGETQYF. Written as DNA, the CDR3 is TGTGCCAGCAGCGGCGGCGACAGGGTTGGAGAGACCCAGTACTTC.

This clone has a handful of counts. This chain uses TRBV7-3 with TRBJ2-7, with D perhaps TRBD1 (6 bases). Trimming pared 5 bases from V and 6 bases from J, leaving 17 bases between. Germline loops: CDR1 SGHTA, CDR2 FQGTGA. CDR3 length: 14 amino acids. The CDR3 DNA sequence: TGTGCCAGCAGCCCAAAGGGGGATTTTACCGAGCAGTACTTC. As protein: CASSPKGDFTEQYF.